This record concerns one T cell receptor (beta chain) sequence. Germline V CDR1 and CDR2: SGHNT, YYREEE (reference sequence). The CDR3 covers 14 residues. V was clipped by 1 base and J by 0 bases, with 7 bases between them. This entry belongs to a study of blood T cell repertoires in COVID-19. Profiling relied on immunoSEQ multiplex PCR, and the TCRdb table lists in-frame clones only, not all of them. The repertoire includes 110,000 to 150,000 clones, 70% to 90% of them detected once, and about 4.4% sits in the top ten. The sequenced material came from PBMCs or T cells enriched from blood (not recorded which). The chain recombines TRBV5-4 with TRBJ1-1; D is undetermined. The origin of this receptor is a middle-aged man who had recovered from COVID-19. The CDR3 loop reads CASSLSRVNTEAFF. The CDR3 region has the DNA TGTGCCAGCAGCTTGTCGAGGGTGAACACTGAAGCTTTCTTT. Complete variable domain (other parts from reference TRBV5-4 and TRBJ1-1): ETGVTQSPTHLIKTRGQQVTLRCSSQSGHNTVSWYQQALGQGPQFIFQYYREEENGRGNFPPRFSGLQFPNYSSELNVNALELDDSALYLCASSLSRVNTEAFFGQGTRLTVV.